This T cell receptor (beta chain) comes out of a study of Ad26.COV2.S vaccination and SARS-CoV-2 variants. Treatment here: around 19 received Ad26.COV2.S at low or high dose, single or two shots; several received placebo; per-sample allocation not given. Sampling happened 63 days after the first vaccine or placebo injection. Sequencing was performed with immunoSEQ multiplex PCR; in TCRdb, only in-frame clones are kept and a portion is missing. The data show about 470,000 clones, 90% seen once. V lost 2 bases to trimming and J lost 8 bases; unmatched junction nucleotides: 9. Germline-derived CDR1 and CDR2 are MDHEN and SYDVKM. The CDR3 has 15 residues.

The sequence was collected from a person between 18 and 65 years old who received the Ad26.COV2.S COVID-19 vaccine or a placebo. The V and J genes are TRBV28 and TRBJ2-1, with 7 bases lining up with TRBD1. This specimen consisted of peripheral blood, obtained in a trial of Ad26.COV2.S vaccine versus placebo. The chain's CDR3 is CASSLHETGKDEQFF. CDR3 bases: TGTGCCAGCAGTTTACATGAGACAGGGAAGGATGAGCAGTTCTTC.